This entry describes one T cell receptor beta chain. Antigen specificity is unknown. Germline loops: CDR1 MNHEY, CDR2 SMNVEV (reference sequence). The V end was cut by 6 bases, the J end by 0 bases, with 17 bases between. The CDR3 has 17 residues. This entry is derived from a study of OX40 agonist ivuxolimab in advanced cancers. Notes on the study in general: It was not determined which antigens were specifically recognized by the peripheral T cells that had undergone clonal expansion.

Assay: immunoSEQ multiplex PCR; the TCRdb copy retains only in-frame clones and omits some. Found here are approximately 75,000 clones, about 92% of them singletons; the top ten hold about 0.4%. The chain combines TRBV27 with TRBJ1-4; D not resolved. This specimen consisted of CD4+ or CD8+ T cells sorted from blood, obtained in a trial of the OX40 agonist ivuxolimab. The clonotype was recovered from an adult with an advanced solid tumor such as melanoma, head and neck, liver or kidney cancer. The CDR3 loop reads CASRLLWAGATNEKLFF. The CDR3 DNA is TGTGCCAGCAGGCTCCTCTGGGCCGGGGCAACTAATGAAAAACTGTTTTTT.